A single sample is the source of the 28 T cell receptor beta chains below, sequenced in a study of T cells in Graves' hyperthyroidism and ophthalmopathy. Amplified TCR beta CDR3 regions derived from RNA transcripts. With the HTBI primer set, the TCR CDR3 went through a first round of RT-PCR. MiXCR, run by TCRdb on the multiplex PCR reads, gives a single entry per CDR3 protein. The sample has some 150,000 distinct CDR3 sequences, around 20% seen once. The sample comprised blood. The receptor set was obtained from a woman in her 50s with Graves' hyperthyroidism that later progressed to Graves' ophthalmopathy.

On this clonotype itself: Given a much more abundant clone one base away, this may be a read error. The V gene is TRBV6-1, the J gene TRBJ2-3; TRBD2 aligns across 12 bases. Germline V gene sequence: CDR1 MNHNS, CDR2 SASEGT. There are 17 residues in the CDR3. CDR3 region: CASRARTSGKGTDTEYF. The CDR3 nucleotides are TGTGCCAGCAGAGCTAGGACTAGCGGGAAGGGCACAGATACGGAGTATTTT.

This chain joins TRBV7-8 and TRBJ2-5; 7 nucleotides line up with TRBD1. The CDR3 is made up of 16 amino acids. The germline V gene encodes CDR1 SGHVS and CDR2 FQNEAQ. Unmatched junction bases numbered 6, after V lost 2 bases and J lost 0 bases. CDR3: CASSLHGQAYQETQYF. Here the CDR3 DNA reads TGTGCCAGCAGCTTACATGGACAGGCATACCAAGAGACCCAGTACTTC.

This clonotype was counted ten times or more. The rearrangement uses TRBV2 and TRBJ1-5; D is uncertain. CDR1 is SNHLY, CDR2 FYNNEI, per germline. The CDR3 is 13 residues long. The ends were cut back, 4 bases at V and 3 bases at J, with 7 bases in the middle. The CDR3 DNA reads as TGTGCCAGCAGTGGTGACATCAATCAGCCCCAGCATTTT. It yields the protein CASSGDINQPQHF.

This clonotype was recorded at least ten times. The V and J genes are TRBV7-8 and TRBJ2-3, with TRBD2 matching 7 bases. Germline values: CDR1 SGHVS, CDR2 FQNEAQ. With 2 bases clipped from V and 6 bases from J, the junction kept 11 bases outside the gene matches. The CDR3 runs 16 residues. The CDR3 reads CASSLRDPGEGDTQYF. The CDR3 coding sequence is TGTGCCAGCAGCTTACGGGACCCTGGGGAGGGGGATACGCAGTATTTT. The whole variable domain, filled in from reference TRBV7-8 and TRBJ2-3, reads GAGVSQSPRYKVAKRGQDVALRCDPISGHVSLFWYQQALGQGPEFLTYFQNEAQLDKSGLPSDRFFAERPEGSVSTLKIQRTQQEDSAVYLCASSLRDPGEGDTQYFGPGTRLTVL.

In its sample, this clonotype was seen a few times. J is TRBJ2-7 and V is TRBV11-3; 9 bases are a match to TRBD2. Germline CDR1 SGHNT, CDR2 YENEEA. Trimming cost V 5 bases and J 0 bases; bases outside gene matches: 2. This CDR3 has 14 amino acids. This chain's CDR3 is CASSISGSSYEQYF. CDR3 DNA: TGTGCCAGCAGCATTAGCGGGAGCTCCTACGAGCAGTACTTC.

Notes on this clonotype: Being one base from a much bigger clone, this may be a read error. The CDR3 nucleotides are TGCAGTGCTAAAATAGGCGGGAGTGTGACAGATACGCAGTATTTT. Amino acids: CSAKIGGSVTDTQYF. This rearrangement joins TRBV20-1 to TRBJ2-3; 7 bases are shared with TRBD2. Germline trimming cut 4 bases from V and 3 bases from J; bases unmatched to any gene: 10. The CDR3 length is 15 residues. Germline CDR1 DFQATT, CDR2 SNEGSKA (reference sequence).

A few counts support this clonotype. The CDR3 sequence: CASSLVVWMGSSYNEQFF. The CDR3 nucleotides are TGTGCCAGCAGCTTAGTAGTCTGGATGGGGAGCTCCTACAATGAGCAGTTCTTC. The rearrangement links TRBV7-6 to TRBJ2-1; possible D gene TRBD2, 5 bases. The V gene lost 1 base and the J gene lost 0 bases, with 16 bases spanning the gap. The germline V gene has CDR1 SGHVS and CDR2 FNYEAQ. CDR3 length equals 18 residues. Together with reference TRBV7-6 and TRBJ2-1, the CDR3 gives the full variable domain: GAGVSQSPRYKVTKRGQDVALRCDPISGHVSLYWYRQALGQGPEFLTYFNYEAQQDKSGLPNDRFSAERPEGSISTLTIQRTEQRDSAMYRCASSLVVWMGSSYNEQFFGPGTRLTVL.

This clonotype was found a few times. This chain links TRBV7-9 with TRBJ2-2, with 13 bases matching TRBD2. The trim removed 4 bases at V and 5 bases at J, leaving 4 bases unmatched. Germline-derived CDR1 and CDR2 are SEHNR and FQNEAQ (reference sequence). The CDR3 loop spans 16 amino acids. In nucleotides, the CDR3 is TGTGCCAGCAGCTCCGGACTAGCGGGAGAGACCGGGGAGCTGTTTTTT. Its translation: CASSSGLAGETGELFF.

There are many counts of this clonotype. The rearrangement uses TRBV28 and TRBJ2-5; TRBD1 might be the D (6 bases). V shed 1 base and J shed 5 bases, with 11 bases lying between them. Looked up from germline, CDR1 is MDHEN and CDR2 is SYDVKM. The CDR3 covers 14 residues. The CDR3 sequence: CASSLSGDRETQYF. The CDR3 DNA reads TGTGCCAGCAGTTTATCAGGGGATAGGGAGACCCAGTACTTC.

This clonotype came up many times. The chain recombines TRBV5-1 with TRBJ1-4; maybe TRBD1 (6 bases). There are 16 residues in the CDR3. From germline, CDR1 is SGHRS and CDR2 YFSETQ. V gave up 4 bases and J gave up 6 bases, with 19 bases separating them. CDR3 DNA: TGCGCCAGCAGCCCACGACAGGTCGGCTTCCATGAAAAACTGTTTTTT. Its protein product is CASSPRQVGFHEKLFF. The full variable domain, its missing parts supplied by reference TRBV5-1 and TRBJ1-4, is KAGVTQTPRYLIKTRGQQVTLSCSPISGHRSVSWYQQTPGQGLQFLFEYFSETQRNKGNFPGRFSGRQFSNSRSEMNVSTLELGDSALYLCASSPRQVGFHEKLFFGSGTQLSVL.

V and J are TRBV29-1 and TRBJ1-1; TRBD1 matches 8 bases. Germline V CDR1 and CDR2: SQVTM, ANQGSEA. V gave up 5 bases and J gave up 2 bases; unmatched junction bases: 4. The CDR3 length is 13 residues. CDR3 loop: CSVSQGGNTEAFF. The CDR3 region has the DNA TGCAGCGTTTCACAGGGGGGTAACACTGAAGCTTTCTTT.

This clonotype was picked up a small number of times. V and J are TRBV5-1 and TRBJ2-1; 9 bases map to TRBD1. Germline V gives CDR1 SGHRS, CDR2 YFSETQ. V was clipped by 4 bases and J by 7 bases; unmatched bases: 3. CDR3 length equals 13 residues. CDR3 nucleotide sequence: TGCGCCAGCAGCCTGGGGACAGGGAATGAGCAGTTCTTC. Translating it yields CASSLGTGNEQFF.

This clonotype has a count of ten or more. CDR3 bases: TGTGCCTGGAGTGTCTCAGGGCGGTCTAGGTCGGGGGAGCTGTTTTTT. This codes for CAWSVSGRSRSGELFF. The V gene is TRBV30, the J gene TRBJ2-2, with a weak D call TRBD1 (5 bases). CDR1 and CDR2 from the germline V gene are GTSNPN and SVGIG (reference sequence). V lost 0 bases to trimming and J lost 8 bases, with 19 bases between them. The CDR3 length is 16 residues. Full variable domain (rest looked up from reference TRBV30 and TRBJ2-2): SQTIHQWPATLVQPVGSPLSLECTVEGTSNPNLYWYRQAAGRGLQLLFYSVGIGQISSEVPQNLSASRPQDRQFILSSKKLLLSDSGFYLCAWSVSGRSRSGELFFGEGSRLTVL.

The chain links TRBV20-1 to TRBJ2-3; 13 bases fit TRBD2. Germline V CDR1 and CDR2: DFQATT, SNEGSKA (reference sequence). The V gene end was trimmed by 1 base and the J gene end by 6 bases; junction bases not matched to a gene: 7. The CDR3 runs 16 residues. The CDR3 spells CSARGLLAGGFDTQYF. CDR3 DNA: TGCAGTGCTAGAGGCCTACTAGCGGGGGGGTTCGATACGCAGTATTTT.

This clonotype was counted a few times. The DNA for the CDR3 is TGTGCCAGCGGGGCCTCCTACGAGCAGTACTTC. Amino acids: CASGASYEQYF. This chain uses TRBV12-3 or TRBV12-4 with TRBJ2-7; D possibly corresponds to TRBD1 (5 bases). Deletions cut 8 bases from V and 0 bases from J, with 5 bases between. This CDR3 has 11 residues.

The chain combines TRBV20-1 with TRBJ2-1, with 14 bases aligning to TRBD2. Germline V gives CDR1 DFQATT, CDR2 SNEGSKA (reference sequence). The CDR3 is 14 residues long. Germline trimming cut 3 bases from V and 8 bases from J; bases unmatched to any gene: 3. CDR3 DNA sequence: TGCAGTGCTAGTGTGACTAGCGGGAGGGATGAGCAGTTCTTC. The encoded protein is CSASVTSGRDEQFF.

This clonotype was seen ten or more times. In nucleotides, the CDR3 is TGTGCCACCAAGGAGGGACCGGGCACAGATACGCAGTATTTT. Amino acid sequence: CATKEGPGTDTQYF. V is TRBV5-8 and J is TRBJ2-3, with D possibly TRBD2 on 6 matching bases. V lost 9 bases and J lost 1, with 15 bases in between. This CDR3 has 14 amino acids. The V gene's germline CDR1 is SGHTS and CDR2 YDEGEE.

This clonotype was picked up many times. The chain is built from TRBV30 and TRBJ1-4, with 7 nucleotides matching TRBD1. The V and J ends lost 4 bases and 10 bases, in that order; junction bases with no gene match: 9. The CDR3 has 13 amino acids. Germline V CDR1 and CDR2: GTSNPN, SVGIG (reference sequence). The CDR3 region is CAWMDRTVGKLFF. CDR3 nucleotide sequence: TGTGCCTGGATGGACAGGACGGTGGGAAAACTGTTTTTT.

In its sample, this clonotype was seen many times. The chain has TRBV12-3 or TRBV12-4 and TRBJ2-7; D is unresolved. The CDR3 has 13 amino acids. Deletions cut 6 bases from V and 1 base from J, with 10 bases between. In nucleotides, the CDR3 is TGTGCCAGCAGGCTTATGGGATCCTACGAGCAGTACTTC. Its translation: CASRLMGSYEQYF.

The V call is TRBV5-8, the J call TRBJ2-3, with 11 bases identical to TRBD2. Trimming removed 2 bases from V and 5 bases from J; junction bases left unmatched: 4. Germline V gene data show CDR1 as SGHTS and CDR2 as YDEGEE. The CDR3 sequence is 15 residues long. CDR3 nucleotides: TGTGCCAGCAGCTTTAGCGGGAGGGCCCAAGATACGCAGTATTTT. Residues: CASSFSGRAQDTQYF.

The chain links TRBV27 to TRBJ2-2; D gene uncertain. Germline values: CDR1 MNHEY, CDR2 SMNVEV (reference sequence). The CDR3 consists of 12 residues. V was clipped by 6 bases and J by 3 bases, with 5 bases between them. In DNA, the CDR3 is TGTGCCAGCAGACCCCACACCGGGGAGCTGTTTTTT. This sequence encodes CASRPHTGELFF.

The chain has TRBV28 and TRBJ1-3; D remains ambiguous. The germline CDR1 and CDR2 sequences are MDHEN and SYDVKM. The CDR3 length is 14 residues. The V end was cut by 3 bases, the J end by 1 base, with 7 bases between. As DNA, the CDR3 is TGTGCCAGCAGTTTGTTCGGTTCTGGAAACACCATATATTTT. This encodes CASSLFGSGNTIYF. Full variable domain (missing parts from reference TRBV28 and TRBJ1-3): DVKVTQSSRYLVKRTGEKVFLECVQDMDHENMFWYRQDPGLGLRLIYFSYDVKMKEKGDIPEGYSVSREKKERFSLILESASTNQTSMYLCASSLFGSGNTIYFGEGSWLTVV.

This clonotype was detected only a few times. The CDR3 protein is CASSQDVGYPNEQYF. The DNA of the CDR3 is TGCGCCAGCAGCCAAGATGTGGGGTACCCCAACGAGCAGTACTTC. V gene TRBV4-1 combines with J gene TRBJ2-7, with unresolved D. V lost 0 bases to trimming and J lost 5 bases, with 14 bases between them. The CDR3 has 15 residues. Germline-derived CDR1 and CDR2 are MGHRA and YSYEKL.

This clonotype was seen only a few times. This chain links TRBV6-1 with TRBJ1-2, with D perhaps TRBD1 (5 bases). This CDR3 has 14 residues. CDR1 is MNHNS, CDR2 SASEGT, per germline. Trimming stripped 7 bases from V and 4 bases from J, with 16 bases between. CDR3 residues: CASTLRGSPYGYTF. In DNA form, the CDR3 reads TGTGCCAGCACCCTGCGGGGCAGCCCCTATGGCTACACCTTC.

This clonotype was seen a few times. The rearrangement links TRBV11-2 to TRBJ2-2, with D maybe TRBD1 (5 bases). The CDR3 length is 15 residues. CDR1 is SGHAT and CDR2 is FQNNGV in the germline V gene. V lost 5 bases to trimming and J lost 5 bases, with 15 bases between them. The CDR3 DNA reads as TGTGCCAGCAGCCCAGGGTGGGCAAGAACCGGGGAGCTGTTTTTT. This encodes CASSPGWARTGELFF. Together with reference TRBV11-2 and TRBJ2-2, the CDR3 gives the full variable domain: EAGVAQSPRYKIIEKRQSVAFWCNPISGHATLYWYQQILGQGPKLLIQFQNNGVVDDSQLPKDRFSAERLKGVDSTLKIQPAKLEDSAVYLCASSPGWARTGELFFGEGSRLTVL.

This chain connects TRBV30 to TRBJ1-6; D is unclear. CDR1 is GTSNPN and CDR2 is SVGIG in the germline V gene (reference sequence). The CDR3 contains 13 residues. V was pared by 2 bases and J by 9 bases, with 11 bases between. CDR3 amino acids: CAWSSDYSSPLHF. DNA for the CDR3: TGTGCCTGGAGTTCAGATTACAGTTCACCCCTCCACTTT.

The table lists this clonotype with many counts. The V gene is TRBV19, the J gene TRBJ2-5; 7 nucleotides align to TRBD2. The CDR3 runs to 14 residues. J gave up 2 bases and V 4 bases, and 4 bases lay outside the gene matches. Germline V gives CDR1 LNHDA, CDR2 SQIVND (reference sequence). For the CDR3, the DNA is TGTGCCAGTAGTACACTAGCGTGGCAAGAGACCCAGTACTTC. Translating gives CASSTLAWQETQYF.

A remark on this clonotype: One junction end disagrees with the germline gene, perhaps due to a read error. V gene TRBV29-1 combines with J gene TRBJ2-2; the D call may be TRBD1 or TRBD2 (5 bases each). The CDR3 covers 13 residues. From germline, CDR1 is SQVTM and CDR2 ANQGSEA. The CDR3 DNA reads TGCAGCGTTGACGAGGGGAACACCGGGGAGCCGTTTTTT. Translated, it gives CSVDEGNTGEPFF.